The sequence of this T cell receptor (beta chain) was determined in a study of T cell responses to AZD1222 COVID-19 vaccine. Findings of the study overall: Two doses of AZD1222 preceded a rise in Spike-specific TCR breadth and depth. No repertoire was sampled before or during the peak T cell response, only after it.

The CDR3 is made up of 14 amino acids. Germline CDR1 is MDHEN and CDR2 is SYDVKM. Trimming took 10 bases from V and 6 from J, leaving 19 bases between them. A single count supports this clone. Its antigen is not identified. Using immunoSEQ multiplex PCR, the repertoire was profiled, and TCRdb retains in-frame clones only, with some absent. Of 110,000 to 150,000 clones in the sample, about nine tenths are singletons; the top ten hold around 1.7%. Sequenced here: peripheral blood, sampled on day 0 of AZD1222 vaccination. The chain employs TRBV28 and TRBJ2-1; weak D call: TRBD2 (6 bases). This receptor was obtained from an adult in good health. CDR3 bases: TGTGCCACCTCCCGGGACTCCGCCCTCAATGAGCAGTTCTTC. Its protein product is CATSRDSALNEQFF.